This is a list of T cell receptor beta chains from one sample in a study of T cell responses to AZD1222 COVID-19 vaccine. Sequenced by immunoSEQ multiplex PCR; TCRdb stores in-frame clones only, minus some. The sample consists of 150,000 or so clones, roughly 90% of them appearing once. The sequenced sample was peripheral blood, obtained on day 0 of AZD1222 vaccination. These receptors originate from an adult in good health. CDR3s include the opening cysteine and the closing phenylalanine or tryptophan. D genes are given only for firm matches. Clone size is not always given. Where it is, it says once, few, many or a class for expanded clones.

j_call | clone_size | v_call | d_call | cdr3_nt | cdr3_aa
TRBJ2-1 | . | TRBV19 | TRBD1 | TGTGCCAGTAGTATCCTCCAGGGGGCGCGCAATGAGCAGTTCTTC | CASSILQGARNEQFF
TRBJ2-2 | . | TRBV9 | . | TGTGCCAGCAGCGTAGGTGGTACTACCGGGGAGCTGTTTTTT | CASSVGGTTGELFF
TRBJ2-7 | once | TRBV2 | . | TGTGCCAGCAGCCGAGGGGCAGGGGCAGGCTACGAGCAGTACTTC | CASSRGAGAGYEQYF
TRBJ2-1 | . | TRBV6-2/TRBV6-3 | . | TGTGCCAGCAGTCACCAGACTGGGGGCAATGAGCAGTTCTTC | CASSHQTGGNEQFF
TRBJ1-1 | . | TRBV27 | . | TGTGCCAGCAGTCCACCTGGGATGAACACTGAAGCTTTCTTT | CASSPPGMNTEAFF
TRBJ1-4 | . | TRBV5-4 | TRBD1 | TGTGCCAGCAGCCCGGGACAGGGTAAAGAAAAACTGTTTTTT | CASSPGQGKEKLFF
TRBJ1-4 | . | TRBV12-3/TRBV12-4 | . | TGTGCCAGCAGGAACCCCGGGGGCGAAAAACTGTTTTTT | CASRNPGGEKLFF
TRBJ2-5 | once | TRBV12-3/TRBV12-4 | . | TGTGCCAGCAGCCCCCGGGAGACCCAGTACTTC | CASSPRETQYF
TRBJ1-5 | . | TRBV5-1 | . | TGCGCCAGCAGCTTGGCAGGTCAGTCCGGAGAGCCCCAGCATTTT | CASSLAGQSGEPQHF
TRBJ2-1 | . | TRBV15 | . | TGTGCCACCAGCAGAGATAGCGGCGGCGCCTACAATGAGCAGTTCTTC | CATSRDSGGAYNEQFF
TRBJ1-4 | . | TRBV27 | . | TGTGCCAGCAGTTCTACAGGGCCTAATGAAAAACTGTTTTTT | CASSSTGPNEKLFF
TRBJ1-1 | . | TRBV5-1 | . | TGCGCCAGCAGCTTGGGAGGGAACACTGAAGCTTTCTTT | CASSLGGNTEAFF
TRBJ2-1 | . | TRBV15 | . | TGTGCCACCAGCAGAGGCTCGCCCTTGGATGAGCAGTTCTTC | CATSRGSPLDEQFF
TRBJ1-4 | . | TRBV10-3 | . | TGTGCCATCAGTGAGGGGACAAGGGGTCTTGAAAAACTGTTTTTT | CAISEGTRGLEKLFF
TRBJ1-2 | . | TRBV10-2 | . | TGCGCCAGCAGTGCTAACAGAAACTATGGCTACACCTTC | CASSANRNYGYTF
TRBJ1-4 | . | TRBV3-1/TRBV3-2 | . | TGTGCCAGCAGCCCCCCGCGGCCGAATGAAAAACTGTTTTTT | CASSPPRPNEKLFF
TRBJ2-5 | . | TRBV30 | TRBD2 | TGTGCCTGGACCCCGCGGGAGGGCCTGGGAGAGACCCAGTACTTC | CAWTPREGLGETQYF
TRBJ2-7 | . | TRBV6-5 | . | TGTGCCAGCAGTTACTCGCTGTCCTACGAGCAGTACTTC | CASSYSLSYEQYF
TRBJ2-1 | . | TRBV10-2 | TRBD1 | TGCGCCAGCGGGACAGGGGAGTTCTTC | CASGTGEFF
TRBJ2-1 | . | TRBV10-3 | . | TGTGCCATCAGTGAGTCACAGGCTCCCACCAATGAGCAGTTCTTC | CAISESQAPTNEQFF
TRBJ2-7 | . | TRBV7-6 | . | TGTGCCAGCAGCTCGGGGACCTACGAGCAGTACTTC | CASSSGTYEQYF
TRBJ2-2 | once | TRBV3-1/TRBV3-2 | . | TGTGCCAGCAGCCCCCGGGACATAAACACCGGGGAGCTGTTTTTT | CASSPRDINTGELFF
TRBJ1-1 | . | TRBV30 | . | TGTGCCTGGAGCGGGGACCATCGGACTGAAGCTTTCTTT | CAWSGDHRTEAFF
TRBJ2-1 | . | TRBV28 | TRBD2 | TGTGCCAGCAGCCAAAGCGGGGGGATGGGGTACAATGAGCAGTTCTTC | CASSQSGGMGYNEQFF
TRBJ2-7 | . | TRBV19 | . | TGTGCCAGTAGTATCCCGCCCTCCTACGAGCAGTACTTC | CASSIPPSYEQYF
TRBJ2-5 | . | TRBV11-1 | . | TGTGCCAGCACGGTGGATACAGAGACCCAGTACTTC | CASTVDTETQYF
TRBJ1-1 | . | TRBV5-1 | . | TGCGCCAGCAGCTTGGCCAAAGGGGCGGACACTGAAGCTTTCTTT | CASSLAKGADTEAFF
TRBJ1-4 | . | TRBV7-9 | . | TGTGCCAGCAGCTTATTGGCCTCCTGGGGTGAAAAACTGTTTTTT | CASSLLASWGEKLFF
TRBJ2-7 | . | TRBV30 | . | TGTGCCTGGGCTTTACTGGGGTCTACCTACGAGCAGTACTTC | CAWALLGSTYEQYF
TRBJ2-4 | . | TRBV19 | . | TGTGCCAGTATGGGGGTCCTTCGCCAAAGCAAAAACATTCAGTACTTC | CASMGVLRQSKNIQYF
TRBJ1-6 | . | TRBV9 | . | TGTGCCAGCAGCCCCTCCCAATATAATTCACCCCTCCACTTT | CASSPSQYNSPLHF
TRBJ2-5 | . | TRBV14 | . | TGTGCCAGCAGCCAAGTTGGAAAGACCCAGTACTTC | CASSQVGKTQYF
TRBJ2-2 | . | TRBV7-9 | TRBD2 | TGTGCCAGCAGCCTCCAGACTAGCGGCGCTAGGGGGGAGCTGTTTTTT | CASSLQTSGARGELFF
TRBJ1-1 | . | TRBV16 | . | TGTGCCAGCAGCCAATCTCAGAACACTGAAGCTTTCTTT | CASSQSQNTEAFF
TRBJ1-2 | . | TRBV5-1 | . | TGCGCCAGCAGCTTGGGATATAGGGGGTCTCCCAATGGCTACACCTTC | CASSLGYRGSPNGYTF
TRBJ2-7 | . | TRBV5-6 | TRBD1 | TGTGCCAGCAGCCCCGGACAGGGTACCTCAGCGCGCTACGAGCAGTACTTC | CASSPGQGTSARYEQYF
TRBJ1-2 | . | TRBV18 | . | TGTGCCAGCACGATAACCAATGTGGGCTATGGCTACACCTTC | CASTITNVGYGYTF
TRBJ2-3 | . | TRBV7-8 | TRBD2 | TGTGCCAGCAGCTTAAGACTAGCGGGATTGGCAGATACGCAGTATTTT | CASSLRLAGLADTQYF
TRBJ1-2 | . | TRBV19 | TRBD1 | TGTGCCAGTCTCCGGGACAGGACCGATGGCTACACCTTC | CASLRDRTDGYTF
TRBJ2-7 | . | TRBV2 | TRBD1 | TGTGCCAGCAGAGTATCACAGGGGGGCTCCTACGAGCAGTACTTC | CASRVSQGGSYEQYF
TRBJ2-3 | . | TRBV6-1 | . | TGTGCCAGCAGTGACCATATTTATACGCAGTATTTT | CASSDHIYTQYF
TRBJ1-1 | few | TRBV11-3 | . | TGTGCCAGCAGCTTAGCTGGGACTCTCAGTGAAGCTTTCTTT | CASSLAGTLSEAFF
TRBJ2-7 | . | TRBV10-1 | TRBD2 | TGCGCCAGCTTAGCGGGAGACTTCTACGAGCAGTACTTC | CASLAGDFYEQYF